The present entry profiles one TCR beta chain with its context. The entry originates in a study of identical twins. This CDR3 has 15 residues. Trimming pared 5 bases from V and 4 bases from J, leaving 17 bases between. The germline V gene encodes CDR1 MDHEN and CDR2 SYDVKM. TCRdb re-derived calls from the 5' RACE reads in MiXCR, one entry per CDR3 protein. Among under 300,000 distinct CDR3 sequences listed, about an eighth were seen once. These same records also appear under a second study, on yellow fever vaccine responses in identical twins.

Sequenced input: memory (CD45RO+) T cells sorted from blood. The clonotype was recovered from a young woman in good health. This sequence joins TRBV28 and TRBJ1-1; TRBD1 is a possible D gene (6 bases). CDR3 bases: TGTGCCAGCAGTCCCGTACCCAGGGGAACCACTGAAGCTTTCTTT. Its translation: CASSPVPRGTTEAFF.